Following are 24 T cell receptor beta chains from one sample sequenced in a study of low-dose radiotherapy and immunotherapy resistance in tumors. Documented time point: after trial treatment. The treatment is: LDRT plus nivolumab, ipilimumab, low-dose cyclophosphamide and aspirin (RACIN trial). TCRs were amplified for about 18 PCR cycles with a constant-region primer and V-primer adapter. TCRdb re-called the reads with MiXCR, one entry per CDR3 protein. The top ten hold roughly 8.2% of the sample, which has roughly 48,000 distinct CDR3 sequences, around 33% seen once. The specimen was PBMCs, collected after low-dose radiotherapy plus immunotherapy. The receptor set was obtained from a male donor with rectosigmoid adenocarcinoma.

The CDR3 region is CASSDPAGLNNEQFF. As DNA, the CDR3 is TGTGCCAGCAGTGACCCAGCGGGGCTTAACAATGAGCAGTTCTTC. The V and J genes are TRBV2 and TRBJ2-1, with 7 nucleotides matching TRBD2. The CDR3 loop spans 15 amino acids. J gave up 5 bases and V 3 bases, and 7 bases lay outside the gene matches. Looked up from germline, CDR1 is SNHLY and CDR2 is FYNNEI. Supplemented by reference TRBV2 and TRBJ2-1, the full variable domain reads EPEVTQTPSHQVTQMGQEVILRCVPISNHLYFYWYRQILGQKVEFLVSFYNNEISEKSEIFDDQFSVERPDGSNFTLKIRSTKLEDSAMYFCASSDPAGLNNEQFFGPGTRLTVL.

This clonotype was picked up many times. V gene TRBV4-3 combines with J gene TRBJ2-7; D may be TRBD2 (6 bases). The germline gives CDR1 LGHNA, CDR2 YSLEER. This CDR3 is built from 15 residues. The V end was cut by 0 bases, the J end by 2 bases, with 11 bases between. This chain's CDR3 is CASSQEIGLTYEQYF. CDR3 bases: TGCGCCAGCAGCCAAGAAATAGGACTAACCTACGAGCAGTACTTC.

This clonotype was observed a single time. The chain joins TRBV12-3 or TRBV12-4 to TRBJ2-7, with a possible D match to TRBD2 (5 bases). Deletions cut 1 base from V and 1 base from J, with 8 bases between. The CDR3 spans 14 residues. The DNA of the CDR3 is TGTGCCAGCAGTTTAGAGGGCGGGTCCTACGAGCAGTACTTC. Protein sequence: CASSLEGGSYEQYF.

The chain combines TRBV5-1 with TRBJ2-1; 7 bases line up with TRBD2. Germline CDR1 and CDR2: SGHRS and YFSETQ. The CDR3 is made up of 14 amino acids. V lost 4 bases to trimming and J lost 7 bases; unmatched junction nucleotides: 8. The CDR3 region is CASSGAGLPNEQFF. The CDR3 DNA sequence: TGCGCCAGCAGCGGAGCGGGACTTCCGAATGAGCAGTTCTTC.

This clonotype has at least ten counts. The V and J genes are TRBV12-3 or TRBV12-4 and TRBJ2-1; D might be TRBD2 (6 bases). V lost 6 bases and J 0 bases, leaving 9 bases between the germline ends. The CDR3 totals 14 residues. The CDR3 protein is CASSGGNSYNEQFF. The CDR3 DNA is TGTGCCAGCAGCGGGGGAAACTCCTACAATGAGCAGTTCTTC.

V usage is TRBV4-2 and J usage is TRBJ2-3; D remains unclear. The ends were cut back, 6 bases at V and 1 base at J, with 17 bases in the middle. CDR1 and CDR2 (germline): LGHNA, YNFKEQ. This CDR3 has 16 amino acids. The CDR3 DNA sequence: TGTGCCAGCAGACCGTCTGCCAGCTGGGGCACAGATACGCAGTATTTT. Translating it yields CASRPSASWGTDTQYF.

This clonotype appeared many times. V usage is TRBV9 and J usage is TRBJ1-2; possible D gene TRBD1, 6 bases. Germline CDR1 and CDR2: SGDLS and YYNGEE. Trimming cost V 6 bases and J 4 bases, with 22 bases left between them. The CDR3 has 16 residues. The CDR3 reads CASTTDPGARAYGYTF. CDR3 nucleotides: TGTGCCAGCACCACCGATCCAGGGGCTCGGGCCTATGGCTACACCTTC. The full variable domain, in which reference TRBV9 and TRBJ1-2 provide the parts outside the CDR3, is DSGVTQTPKHLITATGQRVTLRCSPRSGDLSVYWYQQSLDQGLQFLIQYYNGEERAKGNILERFSAQQFPDLHSELNLSSLELGDSALYFCASTTDPGARAYGYTFGSGTRLTVV.

V usage is TRBV28 and J usage is TRBJ2-1; 9 nucleotides match TRBD2. Per germline, CDR1 MDHEN and CDR2 SYDVKM. The CDR3 extends over 16 amino acids. The V and J ends lost 3 bases and 7 bases, in that order; junction bases with no gene match: 10. Here the CDR3 DNA reads TGTGCCAGCAGTTTTTCGGGGGCTAGCGGGAATAATGAGCAGTTCTTC. This translates into CASSFSGASGNNEQFF.

This clonotype was recorded many times. The rearrangement links TRBV28 to TRBJ2-5; no definite D call. Looked up from germline, CDR1 is MDHEN and CDR2 is SYDVKM. The CDR3 consists of 10 residues. Deletions cut 4 bases from V and 6 bases from J, with 3 bases between. CDR3 in amino acids: CASSSKTQYF. CDR3 coding DNA: TGTGCCAGCAGTTCTAAGACCCAGTACTTC.

In this sample, this clonotype turned up many times. This chain uses TRBV20-1 with TRBJ2-3; D is possibly TRBD2 (6 bases). V was trimmed by 0 bases and J by 7 bases, leaving 20 bases between them. The germline V gene encodes CDR1 DFQATT and CDR2 SNEGSKA (reference sequence). The CDR3 length is 16 residues. This chain's CDR3 is CSARDVTRGGMNTQYF. The CDR3 DNA reads as TGCAGTGCTAGAGATGTTACGCGCGGCGGGATGAATACGCAGTATTTT.

A few counts support this clonotype. J is TRBJ2-1 and V is TRBV19, with a possible D match to TRBD2 (6 bases). Germline V lookup: CDR1 LNHDA, CDR2 SQIVND (reference sequence). The CDR3 is 17 amino acids. Trimming shortened V by 0 bases and J by 0 bases, and 12 bases separated the two germline ends. CDR3 nucleotides: TGTGCCAGTAGTATAGATTGGGGGGAGGACTCCTACAATGAGCAGTTCTTC. Protein sequence: CASSIDWGEDSYNEQFF.

This clonotype occurred many times. The chain employs TRBV7-2 and TRBJ2-4, with D possibly TRBD1 on 5 matching bases. CDR1 and CDR2 from the germline V gene are SGHTA and FQGNSA. Trimming shortened V by 1 base and J by 8 bases, and 12 bases separated the two germline ends. CDR3 length: 14 residues. CDR3 in DNA: TGTGCCAGCAGCTTAGGGGGTAGCAGGGACATTCAGTACTTC. Encoded protein: CASSLGGSRDIQYF.

V usage is TRBV18 and J usage is TRBJ1-2; no firm D call. The V gene lost 1 base and the J gene lost 6 bases, with 9 bases spanning the gap. Germline CDR1 KGHSH, CDR2 LQKENI. The CDR3 loop spans 13 amino acids. CDR3: CASSPLADDGYTF. In nucleotides, the CDR3 is TGTGCCAGCTCACCACTTGCAGACGATGGCTACACCTTC. Filled out from reference TRBV18 and TRBJ1-2, the complete variable domain reads NAGVMQNPRHLVRRRGQEARLRCSPMKGHSHVYWYRQLPEEGLKFMVYLQKENIIDESGMPKERFSAEFPKEGPSILRIQQVVRGDSAAYFCASSPLADDGYTFGSGTRLTVV.

This clonotype was recorded only once. The chain recombines TRBV3-1 with TRBJ2-1; 13 nucleotides agree with TRBD2. CDR1 and CDR2 (germline): LGHDT, YNNKEL (reference sequence). Germline trimming cut 4 bases from V and 7 bases from J; bases unmatched to any gene: 4. The length of the CDR3 is 15 residues. CDR3: CASSPGLAGVNEQFF. CDR3 DNA sequence: TGTGCCAGCAGCCCCGGACTAGCGGGAGTAAATGAGCAGTTCTTC.

This clonotype was seen a handful of times. The chain is built from TRBV24-1 and TRBJ2-1, with a possible D match to TRBD1 (5 bases). The germline CDR1 and CDR2 sequences are KGHDR and SFDVKD. The CDR3 contains 15 residues. V was clipped by 8 bases and J by 9 bases, with 22 bases between them. For the CDR3, the DNA is TGTGCCACCATCGTCCCCCTGCCACAGGTGCGTGAGCAGTTCTTC. It yields the protein CATIVPLPQVREQFF.

In this sample, this clonotype turned up many times. The chain joins TRBV4-3 to TRBJ1-4; 8 bases match TRBD1. This CDR3 is 16 amino acids long. V dropped 0 bases and J dropped 8; count of bases not matched to a gene: 8. Per the germline V gene, CDR1 is LGHNA and CDR2 is YSLEER. CDR3 DNA sequence: TGCGCCAGCAGCCAAGACTTCGGACAGGGCTTAGAAAAACTGTTTTTT. Protein product: CASSQDFGQGLEKLFF.

This chain connects TRBV6-2 or TRBV6-3 to TRBJ2-1, with 15 nucleotides matching TRBD2. This CDR3 has 20 residues. Germline V CDR1 and CDR2: MNHEY, SVGEGT. Trimming took 5 bases from V and 4 from J; bases not matched to a gene: 15. CDR3 sequence reads: CASSEPPGLAGGFYYNEQFF. CDR3 bases: TGTGCCAGCAGTGAACCCCCGGGACTAGCGGGAGGTTTCTATTACAATGAGCAGTTCTTC.

The table lists this clonotype with many counts. This chain uses TRBV2 with TRBJ2-5; 9 bases align to TRBD2. The V gene's germline CDR1 is SNHLY and CDR2 FYNNEI. With V trimmed by 5 bases and J by 5 bases, 3 bases remained unmatched. The CDR3 is 13 residues long. The CDR3, as DNA: TGTGCCAGCAGTCCTACTAGCGGGGAGACCCAGTACTTC. It yields the protein CASSPTSGETQYF.

This clonotype has ten or more counts. The chain has TRBV11-3 and TRBJ2-1; a possible D gene is TRBD1 (6 bases). Germline V lookup: CDR1 SGHNT, CDR2 YENEEA. V lost 9 bases to trimming and J lost 8 bases, with 8 bases between them. The CDR3 has 10 amino acids. The CDR3 region is CARQGHEQFF. Here the CDR3 DNA reads TGTGCCAGACAGGGCCATGAGCAGTTCTTC.

This clonotype was seen at least ten times. This chain joins TRBV7-6 and TRBJ2-7; D uncertain. Trimming stripped 1 base from V and 2 bases from J, with 6 bases between. The germline V gene encodes CDR1 SGHVS and CDR2 FNYEAQ. The CDR3 sequence is 13 residues long. Here the CDR3 DNA reads TGTGCCAGCAGCTTAGACAGTACCTACGAGCAGTACTTC. The encoded protein is CASSLDSTYEQYF. The full variable domain, rest sourced from reference TRBV7-6 and TRBJ2-7, is GAGVSQSPRYKVTKRGQDVALRCDPISGHVSLYWYRQALGQGPEFLTYFNYEAQQDKSGLPNDRFSAERPEGSISTLTIQRTEQRDSAMYRCASSLDSTYEQYFGPGTRLTVT.

This clonotype has at least ten counts. The V and J genes are TRBV18 and TRBJ2-3, with D possibly being TRBD1 (6 bases). V lost 5 bases, J lost 6 bases, and 9 bases lay in between. The CDR3 is made up of 12 amino acids. Germline CDR1 and CDR2: KGHSH and LQKENI. The CDR3 loop reads CASSAQGDTQYF. The CDR3 bases are TGTGCCAGCTCAGCGCAGGGGGATACGCAGTATTTT.

By proportion, this clonotype is medium-sized (0.01 to 0.1%). V gene TRBV5-1 combines with J gene TRBJ2-2, with D possibly being TRBD1 (8 bases). The CDR3 contains 17 residues. The germline gives CDR1 SGHRS, CDR2 YFSETQ. The V and J ends lost 4 bases and 1 base respectively, with 17 bases between them. CDR3: CASSSGNRGGNTGELFF. The DNA of the CDR3 is TGCGCCAGCAGCAGCGGCAACAGGGGGGGGAACACCGGGGAGCTGTTTTTT.

The chain combines TRBV7-9 with TRBJ2-2; tentatively, D is TRBD1 (5 bases). The ends were cut back, 8 bases at V and 2 bases at J, with 12 bases in the middle. Germline-derived CDR1 and CDR2 are SEHNR and FQNEAQ (reference sequence). The CDR3 spans 14 residues. CDR3 region: CASRGRANTGELFF. CDR3 sequence (DNA): TGTGCCAGCCGAGGCAGGGCCAACACCGGGGAGCTGTTTTTT.

This clonotype was seen a handful of times. The chain has TRBV6-1 and TRBJ2-1; D might be TRBD1 (6 bases). The V and J ends lost 5 bases and 4 bases respectively, with 15 bases between them. The CDR3 covers 15 residues. In germline, CDR1 is MNHNS, CDR2 SASEGT. CDR3 region: CASSYLRGGYNEQFF. The DNA for the CDR3 is TGTGCCAGCAGTTACCTCAGAGGGGGATACAATGAGCAGTTCTTC.